The rows below give T cell receptor beta chains drawn from one sample of a study of cytomegalovirus exposure and HLA in healthy donors. Generated by immunoSEQ multiplex PCR, the TCRdb table keeps only in-frame clones and is missing some. In the table there are over 65,000 clones, about 68% of which are singletons. The specimen sequenced was PBMCs. These receptors came from a woman aged 45-59 years in good health and CMV-seropositive. CDR3s include the opening cysteine and the closing phenylalanine or tryptophan. A D gene is named only where the DNA matches it firmly. The listing skips clone size in some rows; elsewhere it reads once, few, many or a size class.

>.|TRBJ1-1|.|TRBV18
CASSPPSTGTEAFF
TGTGCCAGCTCACCTCCTAGTACCGGGACAGAAGCTTTCTTT
>few|TRBJ2-2|.|TRBV7-3
CASSPQGGHNTGELFF
TGTGCCAGCAGCCCTCAGGGGGGACACAACACCGGGGAGCTGTTTTTT
>.|TRBJ1-2|TRBD1|TRBV10-3
CAISRQGRGYTF
TGTGCCATCAGTAGACAGGGAAGGGGCTACACCTTC
>.|TRBJ1-1|TRBD1|TRBV19
CASRLNRGPTEAFF
TGTGCCAGTCGGTTAAACAGGGGACCCACTGAAGCTTTCTTT
>.|TRBJ2-3|.|TRBV7-3
CASSRGTVSTDTQYF
TGTGCCAGTAGCCGGGGGACAGTTAGCACAGATACGCAGTATTTT
>few|TRBJ1-2|.|TRBV28
CASSLPDRFHGYTF
TGTGCCAGCAGTTTACCCGACAGGTTCCATGGCTACACCTTC
>once|TRBJ2-1|.|TRBV7-2
CASSLAVRGNEQFF
TGTGCCAGCAGCTTAGCGGTTCGGGGGAATGAGCAGTTCTTC
>few|TRBJ1-5|.|TRBV13
CASSLVPGQVEQPQHF
TGTGCCAGCAGCTTAGTTCCAGGGCAGGTAGAGCAGCCCCAGCATTTT
>.|TRBJ1-2|TRBD1|TRBV2
CASSGGTGDGYTF
TGTGCCAGCAGTGGAGGGACAGGGGATGGCTACACCTTC
>once|TRBJ2-5|TRBD2|TRBV4-1
CASSQTGGGDQTQYF
TGCGCCAGCAGCCAAACGGGCGGGGGGGACCAGACCCAGTACTTC
>.|TRBJ1-2|.|TRBV11-2
CASSAQDGGYTF
TGTGCCAGCAGCGCACAGGATGGCGGCTACACCTTC
>.|TRBJ2-7|.|TRBV5-1
CASSLSPGSYEQYF
TGCGCCAGCAGCTTATCCCCAGGCTCCTACGAGCAGTACTTC
>few|TRBJ2-4|.|TRBV13
CASSLQGQGWNIQYF
TGTGCCAGCAGCTTACAGGGGCAGGGGTGGAACATTCAGTACTTC
>.|TRBJ2-1|.|TRBV18
CASALQSSYNEQFF
TGTGCCAGCGCCCTACAGAGCTCCTACAATGAGCAGTTCTTC
>few|TRBJ2-3|.|TRBV5-1
CASSLVGVTDTQYF
TGCGCCAGCAGCTTGGTAGGGGTCACAGATACGCAGTATTTT
>.|TRBJ1-2|TRBD1|TRBV10-3
CAISGDRGRLGYTF
TGTGCCATCAGTGGGGACAGGGGGCGACTTGGCTACACCTTC
>few|TRBJ2-7|.|TRBV10-2
CASRDTPYEQYF
TGCGCCAGTAGGGACACCCCCTACGAGCAGTACTTC
>few|TRBJ2-3|TRBD2|TRBV9
CASSVVGGTRTDTQYF
TGTGCCAGCAGCGTAGTGGGGGGGACTAGGACAGATACGCAGTATTTT
>.|TRBJ1-2|.|TRBV5-4
CASSPESFGYTF
TGTGCCAGCAGCCCTGAGTCTTTCGGCTACACCTTC
>.|TRBJ1-1|.|TRBV29-1
CSVYEGNTEAFF
TGCAGCGTTTATGAGGGAAACACTGAAGCTTTCTTT
>once|TRBJ2-7|.|TRBV5-5
CASSLDLDTDTYEQYF
TGTGCCAGCAGCTTGGACTTGGACACGGATACCTACGAGCAGTACTTC
>.|TRBJ1-4|.|TRBV27
CASSLTGEGVATNEKLFF
TGTGCCAGCAGTTTAACCGGGGAGGGGGTTGCAACTAATGAAAAACTGTTTTTT
>few|TRBJ2-1|.|TRBV10-3
CAIRGQKASHNEQFF
TGTGCCATCAGAGGACAGAAGGCTTCACACAATGAGCAGTTCTTC
>.|TRBJ2-7|TRBD1|TRBV11-2
CASSFLTGGYYEQYF
TGTGCCAGCAGCTTCCTGACAGGGGGATACTACGAGCAGTACTTC
>.|TRBJ2-7|TRBD1|TRBV13
CASSTGTGSGEQYF
TGTGCCAGCAGCACCGGGACAGGGAGTGGCGAGCAGTACTTC
>.|TRBJ1-1|.|TRBV6-1
CASSSFTAPSEAFF
TGTGCCAGCAGTTCCTTCACAGCCCCCTCTGAAGCTTTCTTT
>.|TRBJ1-2|TRBD1|TRBV6-5
CASSYRDREDGYTF
TGTGCCAGCAGTTACAGGGACAGGGAAGATGGCTACACCTTC